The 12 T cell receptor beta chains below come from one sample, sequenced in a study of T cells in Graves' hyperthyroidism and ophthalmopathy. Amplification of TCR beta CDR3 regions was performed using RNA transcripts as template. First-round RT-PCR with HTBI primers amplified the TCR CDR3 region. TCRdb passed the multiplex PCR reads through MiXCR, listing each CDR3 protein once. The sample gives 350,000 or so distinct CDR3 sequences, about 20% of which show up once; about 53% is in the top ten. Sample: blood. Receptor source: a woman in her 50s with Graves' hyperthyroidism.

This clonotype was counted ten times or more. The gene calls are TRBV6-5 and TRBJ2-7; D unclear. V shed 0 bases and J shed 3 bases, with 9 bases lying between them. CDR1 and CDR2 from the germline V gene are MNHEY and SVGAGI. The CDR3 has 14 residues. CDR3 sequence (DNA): TGTGCCAGCAGTTACTCGATTGGGGTCTACGAGCAGTACTTC. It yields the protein CASSYSIGVYEQYF.

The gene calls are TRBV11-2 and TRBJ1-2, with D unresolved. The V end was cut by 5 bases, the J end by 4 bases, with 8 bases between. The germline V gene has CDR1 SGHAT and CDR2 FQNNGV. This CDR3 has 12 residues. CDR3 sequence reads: CASSAEGYGYTF. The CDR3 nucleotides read TGTGCCAGCAGCGCTGAAGGCTATGGCTACACCTTC.

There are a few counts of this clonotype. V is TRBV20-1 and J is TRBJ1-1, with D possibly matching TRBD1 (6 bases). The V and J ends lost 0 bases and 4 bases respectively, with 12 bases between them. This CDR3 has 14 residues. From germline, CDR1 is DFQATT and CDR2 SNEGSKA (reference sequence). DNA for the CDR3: TGCAGTGCTAGAGATCAAGGGGGAGGCACTGAAGCTTTCTTT. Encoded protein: CSARDQGGGTEAFF.

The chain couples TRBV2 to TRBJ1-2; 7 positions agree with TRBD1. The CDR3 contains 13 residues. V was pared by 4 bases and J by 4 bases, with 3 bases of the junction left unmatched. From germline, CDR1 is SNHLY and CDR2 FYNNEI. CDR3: CASSVGQSYGYTF. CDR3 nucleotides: TGTGCCAGCAGTGTGGGACAGTCCTATGGCTACACCTTC.

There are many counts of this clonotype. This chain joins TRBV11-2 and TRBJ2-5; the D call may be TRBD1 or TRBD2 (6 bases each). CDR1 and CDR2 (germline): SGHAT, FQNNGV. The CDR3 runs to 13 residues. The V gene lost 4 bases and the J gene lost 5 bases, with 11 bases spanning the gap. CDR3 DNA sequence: TGTGCCAGCAGCTGGGGGGCTGATGAGACCCAGTACTTC. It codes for CASSWGADETQYF.

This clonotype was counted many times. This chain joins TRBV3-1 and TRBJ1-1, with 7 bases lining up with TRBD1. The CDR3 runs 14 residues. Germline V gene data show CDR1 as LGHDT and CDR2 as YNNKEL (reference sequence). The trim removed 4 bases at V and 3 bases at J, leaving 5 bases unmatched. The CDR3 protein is CASSPRGDDTEAFF. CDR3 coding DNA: TGTGCCAGCAGCCCCAGGGGGGACGACACTGAAGCTTTCTTT.

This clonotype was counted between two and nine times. CDR3 loop: CASSLDQRWIQYF. The CDR3 coding sequence is TGTGCCAGCAGCTTAGATCAACGATGGATTCAGTACTTC. This chain links TRBV11-2 with TRBJ2-4; D uncertain. The V end was cut by 0 bases, the J end by 10 bases, with 10 bases between. This CDR3 has 13 amino acids. Germline V lookup: CDR1 SGHAT, CDR2 FQNNGV. Drawing the rest from reference TRBV11-2 and TRBJ2-4, the complete variable domain is EAGVAQSPRYKIIEKRQSVAFWCNPISGHATLYWYQQILGQGPKLLIQFQNNGVVDDSQLPKDRFSAERLKGVDSTLKIQPAKLEDSAVYLCASSLDQRWIQYFGAGTRLSVL.

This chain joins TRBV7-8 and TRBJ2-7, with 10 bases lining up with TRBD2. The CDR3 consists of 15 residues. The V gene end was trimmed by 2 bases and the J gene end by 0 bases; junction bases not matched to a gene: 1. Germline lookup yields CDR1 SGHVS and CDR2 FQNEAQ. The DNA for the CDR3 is TGTGCCAGCAGCTTAACTAGCGGGAACTCCTACGAGCAGTACTTC. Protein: CASSLTSGNSYEQYF. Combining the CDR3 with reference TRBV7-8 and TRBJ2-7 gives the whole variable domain GAGVSQSPRYKVAKRGQDVALRCDPISGHVSLFWYQQALGQGPEFLTYFQNEAQLDKSGLPSDRFFAERPEGSVSTLKIQRTQQEDSAVYLCASSLTSGNSYEQYFGPGTRLTVT.

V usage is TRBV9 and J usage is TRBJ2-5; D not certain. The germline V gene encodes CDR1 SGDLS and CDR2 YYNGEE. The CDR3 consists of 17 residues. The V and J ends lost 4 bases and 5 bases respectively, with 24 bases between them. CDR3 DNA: TGTGCCAGCAGCTCGTCCCCCGGCCTATTGGAATGGGAGACCCAGTACTTC. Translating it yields CASSSSPGLLEWETQYF.

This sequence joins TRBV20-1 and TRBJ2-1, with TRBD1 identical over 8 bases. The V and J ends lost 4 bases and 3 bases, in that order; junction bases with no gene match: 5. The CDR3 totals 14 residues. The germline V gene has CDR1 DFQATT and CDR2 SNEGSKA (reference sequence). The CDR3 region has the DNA TGCAGTGCTACCGGGACAGGTTTCTACAATGAGCAGTTCTTC. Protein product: CSATGTGFYNEQFF.

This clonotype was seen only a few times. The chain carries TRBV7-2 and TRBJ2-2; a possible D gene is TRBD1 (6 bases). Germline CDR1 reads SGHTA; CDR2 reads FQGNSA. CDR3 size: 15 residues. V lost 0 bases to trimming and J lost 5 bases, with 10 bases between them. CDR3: CASSLAGTPTGELFF. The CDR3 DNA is TGTGCCAGCAGCTTAGCCGGGACACCGACCGGGGAGCTGTTTTTT.

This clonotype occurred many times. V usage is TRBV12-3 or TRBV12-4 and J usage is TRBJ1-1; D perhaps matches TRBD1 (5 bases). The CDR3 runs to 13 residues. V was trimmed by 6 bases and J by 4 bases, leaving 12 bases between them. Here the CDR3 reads CASSLRGSTEAFF. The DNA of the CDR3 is TGTGCCAGCAGCCTCCGGGGGAGCACTGAAGCTTTCTTT.